This TCR beta chain was recovered during a study of cytomegalovirus exposure and HLA in healthy donors (dated by TCRdb to between 2016 and 2019). About the study as a whole: An earlier analysis of roughly 630 of the donors reported 250 to 350 Gb of sequence data and 100 million to 140 million unique TCR beta sequences from 150 million to 200 million T cells. An early release that covered several hundred HLA-typed donors contained about 300 gigabases of sequencing data and tens of millions of unique TCR sequences. Of the roughly 400 genotyped donors, approximately 82% fell in the genetic ancestry cluster associated with self-reported Caucasian donors. A later genetic analysis took genome-wide SNP genotypes for about three fifths of the roughly 700 donors and used that subset as a discovery cohort. Donor age, sex, ethnicity and CMV serostatus were collected together with the repertoire data. An earlier analysis of 587 of the donors applied high-throughput TCR beta sequencing to assess whether each TCR beta V gene segment acted as functional or pseudogenic. Rather than drawing on any new phenotypic data, the later analysis identified candidate immune exposures from TCR beta sequences and the way those sequences occurred across donors. Among roughly 400 genotyped donors of the cohort, an average of roughly 230,000 unique TCR beta nucleotide sequences was sequenced per donor, of which about 19% were non-productive. To predict cytomegalovirus infection status, the study brought together high-throughput TCR immunosequencing, statistical association of individual TCRs with disease status, and machine learning. A separate validation cohort of approximately 130 different subjects was used in addition to the 666-subject first cohort. The study was designed to test whether signatures of past pathogen exposure could be identified by cataloging public T cell receptors. A later analysis re-examined previously published TCR beta repertoires from 500 to 700 donors and added high-resolution HLA genotyping to investigate patterns of TCR occurrence. The study profiled the T cell repertoires of about 720 subjects by immunosequencing and related them to cytomegalovirus serostatus. HLA typing included class I and class II loci at four-digit resolution. Typing coverage differed by locus: A, B, C, DRB1 and DQB1 were typed in roughly 629-630 donors, DQA1 in 522, DPA1 in approximately 600, and DPB1 in around 490. Every repertoire in the discovery cohort had been generated on one and the same sequencing platform. Roughly five DR-DQ haplotypes were treated as single units for association and clustering because of strong linkage in the cohort. The paper as a whole reports these results and caveats: The classifier was reported to diagnose cytomegalovirus status with high specificity and sensitivity in both the original cohort and the validation cohort. CMV serostatus was the only immune exposure information available for the cohort. In an earlier analysis of more than 500 of the donors, most TCR beta V segments appeared in productive rearrangements about 87% or about 30% of the time, broadly matching IMGT annotations. In a later genetic analysis, fewer N-insertions in productive TCRs were reported among donors in an Asian-associated ancestry cluster than the roughly 700-donor mean. Across donors, most TCR sequences were observed very rarely, whereas some public TCRs were present in many individuals. The cohort was sequenced for TCR beta chains only, and without alpha or paired-chain data the features that could be detected were limited. In a later analysis, the rate of TCR association differed among HLA loci, with DRB1 alleles having the most associated TCRs and HLA-C alleles having the fewest. In a later analysis, about 17,000 TCR beta sequences were associated with specific HLA alleles at a false discovery rate of 0.05. HLA typing was unavailable for some donors at each locus, so association tests used only the typed subset. A later genetic analysis associated a missense DCLRE1C variant with V-gene and J-gene trimming of TCR beta chains, and an independent cohort replicated the association. The sequencing pipeline was judged likely to have produced a cluster of highly shared sequence variants as a technical artifact. Several of the top co-occurrence clusters appeared to be linked to parvovirus B19, influenza, CMV and Epstein-Barr virus, according to a later analysis. A further reported finding was that TCR beta sequences accurately predicted the HLA-A and HLA-B alleles for most subjects in the first cohort. When HLA alleles, especially DR and DQ, strongly co-occurred, TCR associations were difficult to assign to individual alleles. A few of the identified cytomegalovirus-associated TCR beta chains were confirmed in vitro to be specific for cytomegalovirus antigens. Because counts were too low, 15 to 20 rarely observed V segments, including chromosome 9 orphons, were left out of the earlier analysis of several hundred of the donors. According to the authors, the approach could potentially be generalized to other disease states and immunological phenotypes. Presence/absence analyses assumed roughly uniform sequencing depth across donors, an assumption that may not hold. The study gave a list of roughly 150 TCR beta chains associated with cytomegalovirus. A later analysis found that most CMV-associated TCR beta chains appeared HLA-restricted, with HLA associations seemingly driven largely by CMV exposure. Compared with equally common non-associated chains, HLA-associated TCR beta chains in a later analysis were more clonally expanded and had lower generation probabilities. Linkage disequilibrium might explain the correlated functional status among segregating V segments, but an unknown experimental factor could not be excluded.

Only a few counts were recorded for this clone. The antigen it binds to is not known. Nothing much larger sits one base from this clone, and base qualities are not available. The cohort consisted of approximately 690 healthy bone marrow donors. Cohort members were all nominally healthy when sampled, although unrecorded immune exposures were likely present. The donor was CMV seropositive and was included in the group of 250 to 300 seropositive cohort members. A peripheral blood sample was collected from each donor, and TCR beta sequencing was performed on peripheral blood mononuclear cells. Genomic DNA extraction from the blood cell samples was performed with the Qiagen DNeasy Blood Extraction Kit. Receptors were amplified or captured by the immunoSEQ multiplex PCR assay. For the multiplex PCR, a mixture combining 60 forward primers for TCR Vbeta segments and 13 reverse primers for TCR Jbeta segments was used. Amplification of the CDR3 region of rearranged TCR beta genes was performed with a multiplex PCR assay on genomic DNA. On the Illumina HiSeq System, the amplified TCR beta libraries were sequenced as 87-base-pair reads. The authors' analysis ran thus. In a later analysis, some 80 million unique TCR beta chains were counted across the roughly 610 repertoires, and roughly 11 million of these chains were shared by at least two donors. To remove PCR and sequencing errors, raw reads were error-corrected and collapsed into unique sequences using a nearest-neighbor algorithm that merged closely related sequences. V, D and J gene segments were assigned by aligning CDR3 sequences to IMGT reference sequences. For a sequence to be retained, a match of at least six nucleotides to both a V gene segment and a J gene segment was required. Rearrangements were called productive when the CDR3 lacked stop codons and stayed in frame with V and J; all others were non-productive. CDR3 was defined according to IMGT convention as the region running from the second conserved V-encoded cysteine to the conserved J-encoded phenylalanine. The earlier analysis of fewer than 700 of the donors excluded sequences that lacked an unambiguous match to a single V gene segment. An earlier analysis of a few hundred of the donors called V segments functional above 56.7% productive rearrangements and segregating when the between-donor standard deviation exceeded 5%. A statistical classification framework was built to diagnose cytomegalovirus status from the catalog of TCR beta chain sequences. In a later analysis, TCR nucleotide sequences were compared against IMGT/GENE-DB human TR gene sequences so that V and J genes could be assigned. The TCRdist pipeline was used in a later analysis to assign CDR3 sequences and most-parsimonious VDJ recombination scenarios. In a later analysis, each TCR beta chain was defined by its CDR3 amino acid sequence together with its V-gene family, and reads lacking a unique V-gene family were excluded. A later analysis removed 500 to 650 highly shared, low-generation-probability nucleotide sequences to deal with suspected cross-contamination and a sequencing artifact. A later analysis calculated a clonal expansion index for each public chain from normalized within-repertoire ranks of inferred template counts. A later analysis computed generation probabilities with a VDJ recombination model fitted to out-of-frame rearrangements, and checked the results against IGoR. Hypergeometric tests were used in a later analysis to score TCR-TCR, TCR-HLA and TCR-CMV co-occurrence, with a repertoire-size bias correction applied to the TCR pairs. To estimate false discovery rates, a later analysis permuted the HLA or CMV assignments 20 times. In a later analysis, co-occurring TCRs were grouped with DBSCAN, and TCRdist sequence similarity was added when clustering was performed within HLA-allele-positive subsets. Repertoires with fewer than 30,000 or more than 120,000 public chains, plus five repertoires with anomalous nucleotide sharing, were excluded from co-occurrence clustering. The source is immuneACCESS, and TCRdb retained only in-frame sequences with V and J called. Part of the clones is not carried over; for the studies checked, unresolved V genes explain less than half of this, and the remainder is unexplained. The DNA gave D and trimming, while V, J and clone size come from that table. The sample table records about 120,000 clones; around 66% of these occur just once. The top ten hold approximately 8% of the sample.

The clonotype was recovered from a woman aged 35 to 49 in good health and CMV-seropositive. Sequences were obtained from PBMCs.

The sequence in DNA is TGTGCCAGCAGCCGCTACGGGACTGAGGATTCACCCCTCCACTTT. Its coded protein is CASSRYGTEDSPLHF. The chain couples TRBV5-5 to TRBJ1-6; matching of 5 bases hints at TRBD1 as the D gene. Including the terminal cysteine and phenylalanine, the CDR3 comprises 15 residues. Of all the DNA, just the CDR3 is kept, 45 bases in frame from base 1. The germline V gene (reference sequence) yields SGHKS for CDR1 and YYEKEE for CDR2. V is shortened by 4 bases, J by 8 bases, and the region joining them spans 16 bases.